This T cell receptor beta chain was recovered during a study of Graves' ophthalmopathy and Graves' hyperthyroidism. Study-level information: The study drew peripheral blood at initial diagnosis, before any treatment.

Beta-chain TCR CDR3 regions were amplified from RNA transcripts. An opening RT-PCR round employed HTBI primers and preceded a second-round multiplex PCR. Each CDR3 protein is one row after TCRdb ran MiXCR on the multiplex PCR reads. The repertoire consists of about 740,000 distinct CDR3 sequences, with 40% occurring once and the leading ten covering 40% to 55%. General observations from the study: Ophthalmopathy progression was predicted by the model at less than 71% sensitivity and under 75% specificity.

V was pared by 3 bases and J by 3 bases, with 10 bases of the junction left unmatched. CDR3 size: 16 residues. In germline, CDR1 is LNHDA, CDR2 SQIVND (reference sequence). In this sample, this clonotype turned up a few times. Antigen specificity is unknown. Sequencing was done on a sample of peripheral blood. V usage is TRBV19 and J usage is TRBJ2-5, with 7 bases lining up with TRBD1. This clonotype originated in an adult man with Graves' ophthalmopathy. The CDR3 spells CASSMFSGTAKETQYF. The CDR3 DNA sequence: TGTGCCAGTAGTATGTTTTCCGGGACAGCTAAAGAGACCCAGTACTTC.